This T cell receptor beta chain was sequenced in a study of T cell changes during pregnancy in multiple sclerosis. Sequenced by immunoSEQ multiplex PCR; TCRdb stores in-frame clones only, minus some. The table includes about 60,000 clones, approximately 90% detected once. The CDR3 covers 13 residues. Between the trimmed V and J ends, which lost 2 bases and 0 bases, there was a span of 8 bases. Looked up from germline, CDR1 is GTSNPN and CDR2 is SVGIG (reference sequence). The rearrangement links TRBV30 to TRBJ2-7, with unresolved D. This clonotype was obtained from a female donor with multiple sclerosis, enrolled in a pregnancy study. Here the sequenced sample was peripheral blood, taken in the second trimester of pregnancy. CDR3 in DNA: TGTGCCTGGAGTATGGCAGACTCCTACGAGCAGTACTTC. Translation: CAWSMADSYEQYF.